The clone carrying this T cell receptor beta chain was seen just once. In the authors' methods: How many nucleated cells were present was estimated from reference gene primer amplification. TCRdb's table, derived via immunoSEQ multiplex PCR, lists solely in-frame clones and lacks some. The DNA was the basis for D and trimming; V, J and clone size are from that table. In the table there are 70,000 to 80,000 clones, approximately 89% of which are singletons. The CDR3 loop spans 18 amino acids. Per the germline V gene, CDR1 is SGHNT and CDR2 is YYREEE (reference sequence). Trimming took 1 base from V and 4 from J; bases not matched to a gene: 12. The sample originates from a study of blood T cell repertoires in COVID-19. In the study overall: There were acute and convalescent COVID-19 samples, and they came from the United States, Italy and Spain.

The sequence derives from a woman of 80 years or more with active or convalescent COVID-19. This chain joins TRBV5-4 and TRBJ2-2, with 8 bases lining up with TRBD2. Sequenced sample: peripheral blood. CDR3 DNA: TGTGCCAGCAGCTTGCCTAGGCCGGGGGGGCCTAGCACCGGGGAGCTGTTTTTT. It codes for CASSLPRPGGPSTGELFF.